A single sample gave rise to the 20 T cell receptor beta chains below, sequenced in a study of blood T cells in healthy people across ages. A second PCR, run for about 7 to 11 cycles, used a sample-barcoded 5' primer plus a J-beta primer mix. TCRdb fed the 5' RACE reads into MiXCR, producing one record per CDR3 protein. The data contain 980,000 or so distinct CDR3 sequences, 40% to 60% of them seen just once; the ten biggest clones take up roughly an eighth. Input material: blood. Receptors originate from a young man in good health.

CDR3 residues: CSVEYGLGYTF. The CDR3 region has the DNA TGCAGCGTTGAGTACGGTCTCGGCTACACCTTC. V is TRBV29-1 and J is TRBJ1-2; D is unresolved. Germline-derived CDR1 and CDR2 are SQVTM and ANQGSEA. CDR3 size: 11 residues. V was trimmed by 3 bases and J by 8 bases, leaving 10 bases between them.

J is TRBJ2-2 and V is TRBV27, with 9 bases lining up with TRBD1. Germline V lookup: CDR1 MNHEY, CDR2 SMNVEV (reference sequence). The CDR3 spans 16 residues. With 5 bases clipped from V and 3 bases from J, the junction kept 7 bases outside the gene matches. The CDR3 here is CASSPGTGRDTGELFF. The CDR3 DNA is TGTGCCAGCAGTCCTGGGACAGGGAGGGACACCGGGGAGCTGTTTTTT.

The chain combines TRBV28 with TRBJ2-1; 8 bases fit TRBD2. The CDR3 has 19 amino acids. V lost 6 bases and J lost 0; bases outside the gene matches: 16. Germline V gives CDR1 MDHEN, CDR2 SYDVKM. Written as DNA, the CDR3 is TGTGCCAGCAGCCCACCGGGGGGGCGCAGATCAAGCTCCTACAATGAGCAGTTCTTC. It encodes CASSPPGGRRSSSYNEQFF.

This clonotype has a handful of counts. The chain links TRBV12-3 or TRBV12-4 to TRBJ2-1, with TRBD2 identical over 7 bases. The junction had 9 bases not matched to a gene; V was cut back by 5 bases and J by 2 bases. The CDR3 spans 16 residues. The CDR3 nucleotides read TGTGCCAGCAGTGGCCTAGCGGATTCCACCTACAATGAGCAGTTCTTC. Encoded protein: CASSGLADSTYNEQFF.

The chain links TRBV6-5 to TRBJ2-7, with D uncertain. Trimming cost V 6 bases and J 0 bases, with 15 bases left between them. Per the germline V gene, CDR1 is MNHEY and CDR2 is SVGAGI. CDR3 length equals 15 residues. CDR3 DNA sequence: TGTGCCAGCAGAAAGAGACCCTCAGGCTCCTACGAGCAGTACTTC. Protein: CASRKRPSGSYEQYF.

This clonotype was picked up one time. This sequence joins TRBV21-1 and TRBJ2-7. TRBV21-1 is a pseudogene. The CDR3 runs to 16 residues. The CDR3 nucleotides read TGTGCCAGCAGCAAAGCGCCTGACAGGATATCCTACGAGCAGTACTTC. It translates to CASSKAPDRISYEQYF.

The chain uses TRBV29-1 and TRBJ2-3; D call uncertain. Germline V lookup: CDR1 SQVTM, CDR2 ANQGSEA. The CDR3 is made up of 14 amino acids. Trimming cost V 4 bases and J 0 bases, with 11 bases left between them. CDR3 residues: CSVVFSGSTDTQYF. The DNA for the CDR3 is TGCAGCGTTGTTTTCTCCGGGAGCACAGATACGCAGTATTTT.

This clonotype was recorded only once. The V call is TRBV7-2, the J call TRBJ1-2; a weak D match, TRBD1 (5 bases). This CDR3 contains 17 residues. V was cut by 5 bases and J by 3 bases, with 22 bases left in between. Germline CDR1 and CDR2: SGHTA and FQGNSA. The CDR3 sequence: CASSLMALRGDYYGYTF. CDR3 nucleotides: TGTGCCAGCAGCCTTATGGCCCTAAGGGGTGATTACTATGGCTACACCTTC.

This clonotype was seen once. The chain is built from TRBV3-1 and TRBJ1-2; possible D gene TRBD1, 6 bases. V shed 5 bases and J shed 3 bases, with 16 bases lying between them. From germline, CDR1 is LGHDT and CDR2 YNNKEL (reference sequence). The CDR3 is 15 amino acids. The CDR3 reads CASSEQPGVDYGYTF. DNA for the CDR3: TGTGCCAGCAGCGAACAACCAGGGGTAGACTATGGCTACACCTTC.

J is TRBJ2-1 and V is TRBV6-1, with 8 bases lining up with TRBD2. After removal of 2 bases from V and 3 bases from J, the junction contained 6 bases not matched to a gene. Germline lookup yields CDR1 MNHNS and CDR2 SASEGT. This CDR3 comprises 16 residues. The CDR3 nucleotides read TGTGCCAGCAGTGAAACAAGCGGGGGAGACTACAATGAGCAGTTCTTC. It is translated as CASSETSGGDYNEQFF.

In regard to this clonotype: Compared with germline, one end of the junction differs, possibly owing to a read error. The chain links TRBV7-2 to TRBJ2-7, with 11 nucleotides matching TRBD2. Germline V gene data show CDR1 as SGHTA and CDR2 as FQGNSA. The CDR3 covers 17 residues. The CDR3 here is CASSRGTSGLSSYERYF. The CDR3 DNA reads TGTGCCAGCAGCAGGGGGACTAGCGGTCTATCCTCCTACGAGCGGTACTTC.

This clonotype was counted between two and nine times. This rearrangement joins TRBV15 to TRBJ2-4; 7 positions agree with TRBD1. The CDR3 spans 14 residues. Germline CDR1 is LNHNV and CDR2 is YYDKDF (reference sequence). Trimming at V came to 1 base and at J to 6 bases, leaving 3 bases not matched to a gene. The CDR3: CATSRASGGNIQYF. For the CDR3, the DNA is TGTGCCACCAGCAGAGCGTCAGGGGGAAACATTCAGTACTTC. Supplemented by reference TRBV15 and TRBJ2-4, the full variable domain reads DAMVIQNPRYQVTQFGKPVTLSCSQTLNHNVMYWYQQKSSQAPKLLFHYYDKDFNNEADTPDNFQSRRPNTSFCFLDIRSPGLGDTAMYLCATSRASGGNIQYFGAGTRLSVL.

The chain joins TRBV29-1 to TRBJ2-5; D may match TRBD1 or TRBD2 (5 bases each). Germline-derived CDR1 and CDR2 are SQVTM and ANQGSEA. V was shortened by 8 bases and J by 4 bases, with 14 bases between the two germline ends. This CDR3 spans 12 amino acids. This chain's CDR3 is CSSRDSGETQYF. In nucleotides, the CDR3 is TGCAGCTCAAGAGACAGCGGAGAGACCCAGTACTTC.

This clonotype was recorded a few times. J is TRBJ1-6 and V is TRBV5-1; TRBD1 matches 10 bases. The CDR3 is made up of 18 amino acids. Trimming removed 0 bases from V and 8 bases from J; junction bases left unmatched: 11. Germline V gene sequence: CDR1 SGHRS, CDR2 YFSETQ. CDR3 sequence reads: CASSLGDRGLGSDSPLHF. In DNA form, the CDR3 reads TGCGCCAGCAGCTTGGGGGACAGGGGCCTCGGTTCGGATTCACCCCTCCACTTT.

Here the CDR3 DNA reads TGTGCCAGCAGGTTGGGGGGGCTGAGGGATGGCTACACCTTC. This sequence encodes CASRLGGLRDGYTF. V gene TRBV27 combines with J gene TRBJ1-2; D is perhaps TRBD1 (6 bases). Between the trimmed V and J ends, which lost 6 bases and 6 bases, there was a span of 17 bases. CDR1 is MNHEY and CDR2 is SMNVEV in the germline V gene (reference sequence). This CDR3 comprises 14 residues.

In its sample, this clonotype was seen once. J is TRBJ1-1 and V is TRBV20-1; weak D call: TRBD1 (6 bases). From germline, CDR1 is DFQATT and CDR2 SNEGSKA (reference sequence). Trimming removed 6 bases at V and 3 bases at J, with 17 bases between. The CDR3 sequence is 14 residues long. This CDR3 is CSAPVQGSYTEAFF. The CDR3 DNA sequence: TGCAGTGCCCCCGTACAGGGTTCCTACACTGAAGCTTTCTTT.

This rearrangement joins TRBV5-1 to TRBJ2-7; D possibly uses TRBD1 or TRBD2 (5 bases each). The V end was cut by 6 bases, the J end by 0 bases, with 13 bases between. The CDR3 consists of 14 residues. Germline V gives CDR1 SGHRS, CDR2 YFSETQ. The CDR3 nucleotides are TGCGCCAGCAACTCCGGGACCCACTCCTACGAGCAGTACTTC. Translated: CASNSGTHSYEQYF.

The table lists this clonotype with a few counts. This chain uses TRBV27 with TRBJ2-4; the D gene is possibly TRBD1 (5 bases). Gene TRBJ2-7 matches the end of the DNA better, so the J call may be wrong. The CDR3 sequence is 14 residues long. CDR1 and CDR2 (germline): MNHEY, SMNVEV (reference sequence). The CDR3 spells CASKLQVNSYEQYF. The CDR3 nucleotides are TGTGCCAGCAAACTACAGGTCAACTCATACGAGCAGTACTTC.

In this sample, this clonotype turned up a few times. The V gene is TRBV5-1, the J gene TRBJ2-7, with D perhaps matching TRBD1 or TRBD2 (5 bases each). The CDR3 extends over 14 amino acids. CDR1 is SGHRS, CDR2 YFSETQ, per germline. The V and J ends lost 3 bases and 7 bases respectively, with 17 bases between them. The CDR3 coding sequence is TGCGCCAGCAGCTCAGCCGGGACCATAGGAGAGCAGTACTTC. This sequence encodes CASSSAGTIGEQYF.

This chain connects TRBV27 to TRBJ2-4, with D possibly being TRBD1 or TRBD2 (5 bases each). The CDR3 has 14 amino acids. The germline gives CDR1 MNHEY, CDR2 SMNVEV (reference sequence). The germline V and J ends were trimmed by 5 bases and 6 bases, with 14 bases remaining between them. CDR3 in amino acids: CASSPRDGPNIQYF. The CDR3 bases are TGTGCCAGCAGTCCCCGGGACGGCCCAAACATTCAGTACTTC.